Shown below are 10 T cell receptor beta chains from a single sample sequenced in a study of glioma-infiltrating T cells. Amplification of TCR alpha and beta CDR3 regions from RNA used iRepertoire nested multiplex PCR. TCRdb ran MiXCR on the multiplex PCR reads and lists one entry per CDR3 protein. Of approximately 190,000 distinct CDR3 sequences listed, around 32% are singletons. Input material: glioma tissue, nonneoplastic brain tissue, or PBMCs (not recorded which). The origin of the receptors is a human donor with low-grade glioma or glioblastoma, undergoing nonglioma brain surgery, or in good health (not recorded which).

V gene TRBV4-1 combines with J gene TRBJ1-1; 7 bases agree with TRBD1. The V gene end was trimmed by 4 bases and the J gene end by 3 bases; junction bases not matched to a gene: 8. Germline V gives CDR1 MGHRA, CDR2 YSYEKL. This CDR3 is 15 amino acids long. The CDR3 DNA reads as TGCGCCAGCAGCCGCCCCGACAGGGCAGACACTGAAGCTTTCTTT. This gives the protein CASSRPDRADTEAFF.

The genes are TRBV7-2 and TRBJ2-2, with 7 bases identical to TRBD1. This CDR3 spans 16 amino acids. With 5 bases clipped from V and 5 bases from J, the junction kept 11 bases outside the gene matches. The germline CDR1 and CDR2 sequences are SGHTA and FQGNSA. The CDR3 bases are TGTGCCAGCAGCCCACGGGCAGGGGGAAGGACCGGGGAGCTGTTTTTT. It encodes CASSPRAGGRTGELFF.

Points on this clonotype: A junction end diverges from the germline sequence, so it may reflect a read error. This chain links TRBV6-2 or TRBV6-3 with TRBJ1-1; no clear D gene. The CDR3 spans 14 residues. The germline V gene encodes CDR1 MNHEY and CDR2 SVGEGT. The CDR3 DNA reads as TGCGCCAGCTGTTACGCGCCGGGAAACACTGAAGCTTTCTTT. Translation gives CASCYAPGNTEAFF.

V usage is TRBV29-1 and J usage is TRBJ2-4, with D tentatively TRBD1 or TRBD2 (6 bases each). The CDR3 loop spans 12 amino acids. CDR1 and CDR2 from the germline V gene are SQVTM and ANQGSEA. V lost 4 bases, J lost 7 bases, and 11 bases lay in between. The CDR3 loop is CSVALGGNIQYF. In nucleotides, the CDR3 is TGCAGCGTTGCCCTAGGGGGGAACATTCAGTACTTC.

The V gene is TRBV15, the J gene TRBJ1-1; possibly TRBD1 for D (5 bases). Germline V gene lookup returns CDR1 LNHNV and CDR2 YYDKDF (reference sequence). The CDR3 has 15 amino acids. The V end lost 3 bases, the J end lost 2 bases, and 13 bases lay between the germline ends. The CDR3 sequence is CATSSLAGTNTEAFF. DNA of the CDR3: TGTGCCACCAGCAGCTTAGCCGGGACTAACACTGAAGCTTTCTTT.

The chain combines TRBV6-6 with TRBJ2-7, with D perhaps being TRBD1 or TRBD2 (6 bases each). CDR3 length: 14 residues. The germline V and J ends were trimmed by 4 bases and 2 bases, with 12 bases remaining between them. From germline, CDR1 is MNHNY and CDR2 SVGAGI (reference sequence). CDR3 protein: CASSWGDNPYEQYF. The CDR3, as DNA: TGTGCCAGCAGTTGGGGGGACAATCCCTACGAGCAGTACTTC.

V usage is TRBV27 and J usage is TRBJ2-5; the match to TRBD2 covers 11 bases. J lost 5 bases, V lost 5 bases, and 7 bases had no gene match. Germline values: CDR1 MNHEY, CDR2 SMNVEV (reference sequence). This CDR3 has 15 residues. The CDR3 DNA reads as TGTGCCAGCAGTGATCGATCTAGCGGGAGGGAGACCCAGTACTTC. It yields the protein CASSDRSSGRETQYF.

The genes are TRBV28 and TRBJ2-2; 8 bases align to TRBD2. The CDR3 extends over 16 amino acids. Germline CDR1 MDHEN, CDR2 SYDVKM. After removal of 7 bases from V and 7 bases from J, the junction contained 14 bases not matched to a gene. The CDR3, as DNA: TGTGCCAGCACCCCCCATAGCGGGACTGAAGACGGGGAGCTGTTTTTT. Its translation is CASTPHSGTEDGELFF. The full variable domain, rest sourced from reference TRBV28 and TRBJ2-2, is DVKVTQSSRYLVKRTGEKVFLECVQDMDHENMFWYRQDPGLGLRLIYFSYDVKMKEKGDIPEGYSVSREKKERFSLILESASTNQTSMYLCASTPHSGTEDGELFFGEGSRLTVL.

This clonotype showed up many times. The chain carries TRBV20-1 and TRBJ2-7; no reliable D call. The CDR3 sequence is 13 residues long. Deletions cut 6 bases from V and 1 base from J, with 13 bases between. Germline V lookup: CDR1 DFQATT, CDR2 SNEGSKA (reference sequence). The CDR3 DNA follows: TGCAGTGCGCCCGAGGCACTTTCCTACGAGCAGTACTTC. Translating it yields CSAPEALSYEQYF.

With respect to this clonotype: A much larger clone lies a single base off, so this may be a read error. The chain employs TRBV4-2 and TRBJ2-4; D not resolved. CDR1 is LGHNA, CDR2 YNFKEQ, per germline. This CDR3 is 14 amino acids long. The CDR3 reads CASSKEMVVDIQYF. As DNA, the CDR3 is TGTGCCAGCAGCAAAGAGATGGTTGTGGACATTCAGTACTTC.